A single sample is the source of the 25 T cell receptor beta chains below, sequenced in a study of shared clonotypes between healthy human individuals. Naive CD8 isolation took CD45RO-negative cells positively selected for CCR7 and excluded terminally differentiated effector memory CD45RA+ cells. The table came from immunoSEQ multiplex PCR; TCRdb's copy has only in-frame clones and leaves some out. The sample has 1.5 million to 2.5 million clones, about 95% seen once; the top ten hold roughly 1.2%. The sample comprised naive CD8+ T cells sorted from blood. All receptors derive from a young man in good health.

The genes are TRBV6-5 and TRBJ1-1, with D possibly matching TRBD1 (6 bases). The CDR3 consists of 14 residues. The V and J ends lost 6 bases and 2 bases respectively, with 13 bases between them. Germline-derived CDR1 and CDR2 are MNHEY and SVGAGI. This chain's CDR3 is CASRQGGGNTEAFF. The CDR3 DNA is TGTGCCAGCAGACAGGGAGGGGGTAACACTGAAGCTTTCTTT.

The chain carries TRBV13 and TRBJ1-1; no definite D call. This CDR3 spans 15 amino acids. Germline V gene sequence: CDR1 PRHDT, CDR2 FYEKMQ (reference sequence). Deletions cut 1 base from V and 7 bases from J, with 16 bases between. CDR3 in amino acids: CASSLARAWAGEAFF. As DNA, the CDR3 is TGTGCCAGCAGCTTAGCACGGGCATGGGCCGGTGAAGCTTTCTTT.

This sequence joins TRBV4-1 and TRBJ1-2, with TRBD1 identical over 10 bases. Germline V CDR1 and CDR2: MGHRA, YSYEKL. The length of the CDR3 is 13 residues. V gave up 6 bases and J gave up 7 bases; unmatched junction bases: 5. CDR3 coding DNA: TGCGCCAGCAGAAGGACAGGGGGTCCTGGCTACACCTTC. As protein: CASRRTGGPGYTF.

The rearrangement links TRBV18 to TRBJ2-7; TRBD1 aligns across 7 bases. CDR3 length equals 14 residues. CDR1 and CDR2 from the germline V gene are KGHSH and LQKENI. The V and J ends lost 3 bases and 4 bases, in that order; junction bases with no gene match: 6. CDR3 residues: CASSPPGGLYEQYF. Here the CDR3 DNA reads TGTGCCAGCTCACCTCCAGGGGGTCTGTACGAGCAGTACTTC.

Turning to this clone: The same CDR3 also results from other DNA sequences found in this sample. This chain connects TRBV11-2 to TRBJ2-3, with D unresolved. The V gene lost 4 bases and the J gene lost 6 bases, with 8 bases spanning the gap. Germline CDR1 SGHAT, CDR2 FQNNGV. The CDR3 is 12 amino acids. The CDR3 nucleotides are TGTGCCAGCAGCTCGACTCGGGATACGCAGTATTTT. Translation: CASSSTRDTQYF.

The rearrangement links TRBV4-2 to TRBJ2-7, with D maybe TRBD2 (6 bases). Germline values: CDR1 LGHNA, CDR2 YNFKEQ. Trimming took 1 base from V and 3 from J, leaving 10 bases between them. CDR3 length equals 14 residues. The CDR3 DNA is TGTGCCAGCAGCCAAGGACTAGGTGGCTACGAGCAGTACTTC. As protein: CASSQGLGGYEQYF.

The chain carries TRBV11-2 and TRBJ1-1; a possible D gene is TRBD1 (6 bases). CDR1 and CDR2 from the germline V gene are SGHAT and FQNNGV. The CDR3 covers 14 residues. V shed 4 bases and J shed 5 bases, with 14 bases lying between them. The CDR3 protein is CASSSLDSPTEAFF. The DNA for the CDR3 is TGTGCCAGCAGCTCGTTGGACAGTCCAACTGAAGCTTTCTTT. Combining the CDR3 with reference TRBV11-2 and TRBJ1-1 gives the whole variable domain EAGVAQSPRYKIIEKRQSVAFWCNPISGHATLYWYQQILGQGPKLLIQFQNNGVVDDSQLPKDRFSAERLKGVDSTLKIQPAKLEDSAVYLCASSSLDSPTEAFFGQGTRLTVV.

The gene calls are TRBV13 and TRBJ1-2, with 7 bases lining up with TRBD1. Germline-derived CDR1 and CDR2 are PRHDT and FYEKMQ (reference sequence). This CDR3 has 14 amino acids. Unmatched junction bases numbered 5, after V lost 5 bases and J lost 2 bases. In DNA, the CDR3 is TGTGCCAGCAGCGAAAAGACAGGGAACTATGGCTACACCTTC. Translated: CASSEKTGNYGYTF.

V usage is TRBV4-1 and J usage is TRBJ2-1; either TRBD1 or TRBD2 may fit D (6 bases each). Germline V CDR1 and CDR2: MGHRA, YSYEKL. The CDR3 consists of 14 residues. V lost 1 base to trimming and J lost 7 bases, with 11 bases between them. Written as DNA, the CDR3 is TGCGCCAGCAGCCAAGTTGGGGGGCTTAATGAGCAGTTCTTC. This encodes CASSQVGGLNEQFF.

For this clone: Other DNA sequences in the sample encode the same CDR3. The chain employs TRBV2 and TRBJ2-3; 9 bases are shared with TRBD2. This CDR3 is built from 13 residues. The trim removed 4 bases at V and 4 bases at J, leaving 0 bases unmatched. CDR1 and CDR2 (germline): SNHLY, FYNNEI. CDR3 sequence reads: CASSGLAADTQYF. The CDR3 DNA sequence: TGTGCCAGCAGTGGACTAGCGGCAGATACGCAGTATTTT.

The chain combines TRBV27 with TRBJ2-3; a possible D gene is TRBD1 (6 bases). From germline, CDR1 is MNHEY and CDR2 SMNVEV (reference sequence). The CDR3 covers 16 residues. V lost 4 bases and J lost 2, with 16 bases in between. CDR3 sequence reads: CASSSGTHTSTDTQYF. CDR3 sequence (DNA): TGTGCCAGCAGTTCCGGGACACATACTTCCACAGATACGCAGTATTTT.

The chain is built from TRBV13 and TRBJ2-7; no firm D call. CDR3 length: 14 amino acids. Germline V gives CDR1 PRHDT, CDR2 FYEKMQ (reference sequence). Trimming took off 5 bases at V and 2 bases at J, with 13 bases between the two ends. The CDR3 coding sequence is TGTGCCAGCAGCCCGCGCACAGTCGCCTACGAGCAGTACTTC. Protein product: CASSPRTVAYEQYF.

The chain recombines TRBV14 with TRBJ2-7; D is undetermined. Germline values: CDR1 SGHDN, CDR2 FVKESK. The CDR3 is 15 residues long. V was cut by 4 bases and J by 4 bases, with 17 bases left in between. This chain's CDR3 is CASSRGQNSIYEQYF. The CDR3 DNA sequence: TGTGCCAGCAGCCGTGGCCAGAATAGCATTTACGAGCAGTACTTC.

The chain couples TRBV19 to TRBJ2-1; 9 positions agree with TRBD1. The CDR3 contains 17 residues. J was trimmed by 7 bases and V by 5 bases; bases with no gene match: 15. The germline gives CDR1 LNHDA, CDR2 SQIVND (reference sequence). The CDR3, as DNA: TGTGCCAGTAGTTGGGACAGGGCCCTAGCCAGGTCGAATGAGCAGTTCTTC. Its protein is CASSWDRALARSNEQFF.

The V gene is TRBV4-2, the J gene TRBJ2-3; 9 bases line up with TRBD2. V was clipped by 10 bases and J by 5 bases; unmatched bases: 10. The germline V gene encodes CDR1 LGHNA and CDR2 YNFKEQ. The CDR3 consists of 14 residues. The CDR3 coding sequence is TGTGCCACCGGTGGCGGGGGGGCCATAGATACGCAGTATTTT. Protein: CATGGGGAIDTQYF.

The chain carries TRBV11-2 and TRBJ2-5, with D unresolved. Trimming took 0 bases from V and 2 from J, leaving 7 bases between them. This CDR3 is 14 amino acids long. Germline CDR1 is SGHAT and CDR2 is FQNNGV. CDR3 bases: TGTGCCAGCAGCTTAGAAAGAAGTCAAGAGACCCAGTACTTC. It encodes CASSLERSQETQYF.

The chain recombines TRBV4-1 with TRBJ2-7, with 7 bases that match TRBD1. Losses at the gene ends were 4 bases for V and 3 bases for J; bases not matched to a gene: 6. The germline CDR1 and CDR2 sequences are MGHRA and YSYEKL. The CDR3 is made up of 14 amino acids. CDR3 DNA sequence: TGCGCCAGCAGCCCGGGACAGCACCTCTACGAGCAGTACTTC. It specifies CASSPGQHLYEQYF.

The V call is TRBV19, the J call TRBJ2-2; D gene uncertain. This CDR3 contains 14 residues. The germline gives CDR1 LNHDA, CDR2 SQIVND (reference sequence). V was cut by 1 base and J by 6 bases, with 9 bases left in between. CDR3 protein: CASSIVWGSGELFF. As DNA, the CDR3 is TGTGCCAGTAGTATAGTATGGGGATCCGGGGAGCTGTTTTTT.

V usage is TRBV12-5 and J usage is TRBJ2-7, with 7 bases identical to TRBD1. The CDR3 runs to 14 residues. The junction had 15 bases not matched to a gene; V was cut back by 7 bases and J by 9 bases. Germline V lookup: CDR1 LGHNT, CDR2 FRNRAP. CDR3 sequence reads: CASAQGGLASVQYF. In nucleotides, the CDR3 is TGTGCTAGTGCCCAAGGGGGCCTGGCGAGTGTGCAGTACTTC.

The rearrangement uses TRBV14 and TRBJ2-7; D could derive from TRBD1 or TRBD2 (5 bases each). V was trimmed by 0 bases and J by 0 bases, leaving 12 bases between them. CDR1 SGHDN and CDR2 FVKESK come from the germline V gene. The CDR3 extends over 16 amino acids. The CDR3 DNA reads as TGTGCCAGCAGCCAAGATCGGGGCCCGTTCTCCTACGAGCAGTACTTC. Amino acids: CASSQDRGPFSYEQYF. The full variable domain, with the rest looked up from reference TRBV14 and TRBJ2-7, is EAGVTQFPSHSVIEKGQTVTLRCDPISGHDNLYWYRRVMGKEIKFLLHFVKESKQDESGMPNNRFLAERTGGTYSTLKVQPAELEDSGVYFCASSQDRGPFSYEQYFGPGTRLTVT.

The CDR3 loop reads CASSPDRAAGYTF. CDR3 nucleotides: TGTGCCAGCAGCCCGGACAGGGCAGCTGGCTACACCTTC. This sequence joins TRBV6-6 and TRBJ1-2, with 8 bases lining up with TRBD1. Unmatched junction bases numbered 7, after V lost 6 bases and J lost 7 bases. The CDR3 spans 13 residues. The germline gives CDR1 MNHNY, CDR2 SVGAGI (reference sequence).

The rearrangement uses TRBV30 and TRBJ2-7; D uncertain. There are 12 residues in the CDR3. V lost 1 base to trimming and J lost 2 bases, with 6 bases between them. Germline assignment: CDR1 GTSNPN and CDR2 SVGIG (reference sequence). Here the CDR3 DNA reads TGTGCCTGGAGTGGGTCTACCTACGAGCAGTACTTC. This gives the protein CAWSGSTYEQYF.

This clone appeared a few times. The same CDR3 can be traced to other DNA sequences in this sample. The chain combines TRBV5-1 with TRBJ2-1; D unclear. The CDR3 contains 15 residues. Germline CDR1 and CDR2: SGHRS and YFSETQ. V was clipped by 0 bases and J by 0 bases, with 7 bases between them. This chain's CDR3 is CASSLDPSSYNEQFF. CDR3 nucleotides: TGCGCCAGCAGCTTGGATCCGAGCTCCTACAATGAGCAGTTCTTC.

This chain's CDR3 is CASSLDGDYEQYF. The CDR3 coding sequence is TGTGCCAGCAGCTTAGATGGAGACTACGAGCAGTACTTC. The V call is TRBV7-8, the J call TRBJ2-5; D is uncertain. The better agreement between TRBJ2-7 and the DNA end casts doubt on the J call. CDR3 length equals 13 residues. Germline V gives CDR1 SGHVS, CDR2 FQNEAQ.

Concerning this clone: The same CDR3 can be traced to other DNA sequences in this sample. The chain carries TRBV27 and TRBJ2-5; D unclear. The germline V gene has CDR1 MNHEY and CDR2 SMNVEV (reference sequence). Between the trimmed V and J ends, which lost 3 bases and 4 bases, there was a span of 6 bases. This CDR3 contains 12 residues. The CDR3 nucleotides are TGTGCCAGCAGTTTGCTCGGAGAGACCCAGTACTTC. As protein: CASSLLGETQYF.